The next 31 T cell receptor beta chains were all read from a single sample in a study of OX40 agonist ivuxolimab in advanced cancers. Generated by immunoSEQ multiplex PCR, the TCRdb table keeps only in-frame clones and is missing some. The sample carries under 70,000 clones, roughly 89% recorded once. The sample in question was CD4+ or CD8+ T cells sorted from blood, obtained in a trial of the OX40 agonist ivuxolimab. The source of these receptors is an adult with an advanced solid tumor such as melanoma, head and neck, liver or kidney cancer.

This clone was recorded once. The V and J genes are TRBV10-3 and TRBJ2-1; the match to TRBD2 covers 8 bases. The CDR3 totals 13 residues. V lost 3 bases to trimming and J lost 6 bases; unmatched junction nucleotides: 1. Germline CDR1 ENHRY, CDR2 SYGVKD. CDR3 nucleotide sequence: TGTGCCATCAGTGAACTAGCGGCCAATGAGCAGTTCTTC. Protein: CAISELAANEQFF.

This clone was observed a handful of times. This chain links TRBV30 with TRBJ1-5; 7 nucleotides agree with TRBD1. The ends lost 3 bases at V and 3 bases at J; junction bases unmatched: 8. This CDR3 is 15 amino acids long. Germline V gene lookup returns CDR1 GTSNPN and CDR2 SVGIG (reference sequence). CDR3 sequence reads: CAWRETGLDNQPQHF. As DNA, the CDR3 is TGTGCCTGGAGAGAGACAGGGCTGGACAATCAGCCCCAGCATTTT.

The V and J genes are TRBV5-4 and TRBJ2-1; D is possibly TRBD2 (6 bases). This CDR3 has 15 amino acids. Trimming took off 2 bases at V and 4 bases at J, with 13 bases between the two ends. Germline CDR1 SGHNT, CDR2 YYREEE (reference sequence). The CDR3 DNA reads as TGTGCCAGCAGCTTCGAACTAGCAGATTACAATGAGCAGTTCTTC. This sequence encodes CASSFELADYNEQFF.

In DNA form, the CDR3 reads TGTGCCGTCCGGGACGGGCGCACTACGCAGTATTTT. Amino acids: CAVRDGRTTQYF. The rearrangement joins TRBV30 to TRBJ2-3, with D tentatively TRBD1 or TRBD2 (5 bases each). V was cut by 8 bases and J by 8 bases, with 17 bases left in between. There are 12 residues in the CDR3. Germline CDR1 is GTSNPN and CDR2 is SVGIG (reference sequence).

V usage is TRBV11-3 and J usage is TRBJ2-7, with a possible D match to TRBD2 (6 bases). The CDR3 consists of 15 residues. The germline CDR1 and CDR2 sequences are SGHNT and YENEEA. The V end lost 1 base, the J end lost 3 bases, and 13 bases lay between the germline ends. The CDR3 DNA reads TGTGCCAGCAGCTTAGGGGCGGGGCCAGGCTACGAGCAGTACTTC. It translates to CASSLGAGPGYEQYF.

The V call is TRBV21-1, the J call TRBJ2-3; the listed D gene, TRBD2, was not tested against the DNA. TRBV21-1 is a pseudogene locus. CDR3 length equals 12 residues. CDR3 region: CASRLSTDTQYF. CDR3 coding DNA: TGTGCCAGCAGGCTATCAACAGATACGCAGTATTTT.

The chain couples TRBV6-6 to TRBJ2-5; 7 bases align to TRBD1. Germline V lookup: CDR1 MNHNY, CDR2 SVGAGI (reference sequence). The CDR3 spans 14 residues. The V and J ends lost 6 bases and 1 base, in that order; junction bases with no gene match: 5. CDR3 coding DNA: TGTGCCAGCAGGTTGGGACAGCTCCAAGAGACCCAGTACTTC. Translated, it gives CASRLGQLQETQYF.

J is TRBJ1-5 and V is TRBV28; D ambiguous. Germline lookup yields CDR1 MDHEN and CDR2 SYDVKM. The CDR3 consists of 15 residues. Between the trimmed V and J ends, which lost 6 bases and 0 bases, there was a span of 12 bases. The CDR3 protein is CASSVGRYSNQPQHF. Written as DNA, the CDR3 is TGTGCCAGCAGCGTCGGGAGATATAGCAATCAGCCCCAGCATTTT.

J is TRBJ2-3 and V is TRBV19, with a weak D call TRBD2 (6 bases). The germline V gene encodes CDR1 LNHDA and CDR2 SQIVND (reference sequence). V was clipped by 7 bases and J by 2 bases, with 13 bases between them. The CDR3 extends over 14 amino acids. The CDR3, as DNA: TGTGCCAGTAATTCGGGCGGGAACACAGATACGCAGTATTTT. Protein sequence: CASNSGGNTDTQYF. The entire variable domain, with the rest obtained from reference TRBV19 and TRBJ2-3, is as follows: DGGITQSPKYLFRKEGQNVTLSCEQNLNHDAMYWYRQDPGQGLRLIYYSQIVNDFQKGDIAEGYSVSREKKESFPLTVTSAQKNPTAFYLCASNSGGNTDTQYFGPGTRLTVL.

The J gene is TRBJ2-5, the V gene TRBV18; 10 bases line up with TRBD1. Germline assignment: CDR1 KGHSH and CDR2 LQKENI. This CDR3 spans 16 amino acids. J gave up 5 bases and V 4 bases, and 10 bases lay outside the gene matches. Here the CDR3 DNA reads TGTGCCAGCTCACTCCAGACAGGGGGCGAGGGGGAGACCCAGTACTTC. It codes for CASSLQTGGEGETQYF.

This clone was detected only once. V is TRBV18 and J is TRBJ1-5; D ambiguous. This CDR3 comprises 15 residues. Trimming pared 4 bases from V and 0 bases from J, leaving 10 bases between. The germline CDR1 and CDR2 sequences are KGHSH and LQKENI. This chain's CDR3 is CASSRSLSSNQPQHF. CDR3 bases: TGTGCCAGCTCACGCAGCCTCTCTAGCAATCAGCCCCAGCATTTT.

In this sample, this clone turned up a few times. This chain joins TRBV7-9 and TRBJ2-2; D may be TRBD1 (5 bases). Germline V gene lookup returns CDR1 SEHNR and CDR2 FQNEAQ (reference sequence). The CDR3 is 16 amino acids. V lost 5 bases, J lost 0 bases, and 13 bases lay in between. The CDR3 region is CASSVGVGANTGELFF. The CDR3 nucleotides are TGTGCCAGCAGCGTAGGGGTAGGGGCGAACACCGGGGAGCTGTTTTTT.

V usage is TRBV28 and J usage is TRBJ2-3; maybe TRBD2 (6 bases). Trimming left V 3 bases short and J 0 bases short, with 10 bases between. The CDR3 is made up of 15 amino acids. CDR1 and CDR2 (germline): MDHEN, SYDVKM. The CDR3 loop reads CASSFSGTSTDTQYF. DNA for the CDR3: TGTGCCAGCAGTTTTAGCGGTACTAGCACAGATACGCAGTATTTT.

V usage is TRBV4-2 and J usage is TRBJ1-3, with a weak D call TRBD1 (6 bases). Germline-derived CDR1 and CDR2 are LGHNA and YNFKEQ. The CDR3 spans 15 residues. Trimming stripped 0 bases from V and 2 bases from J, with 8 bases between. CDR3 sequence (DNA): TGTGCCAGCAGCCAAGACAGGGGACCTGGAAACACCATATATTTT. Translated: CASSQDRGPGNTIYF.

The J gene is TRBJ1-1, the V gene TRBV5-1; D is undetermined. The V end was cut by 4 bases, the J end by 1 base, with 17 bases between. Germline V lookup: CDR1 SGHRS, CDR2 YFSETQ. The CDR3 is 16 residues long. In DNA, the CDR3 is TGCGCCAGCAGCATTGCCGGCACGGCGAGGAACACTGAAGCTTTCTTT. This gives the protein CASSIAGTARNTEAFF.

Only a few counts were recorded for this clone. The V call is TRBV6-1, the J call TRBJ2-6; a possible D gene is TRBD2 (5 bases). There are 15 residues in the CDR3. Trimming removed 4 bases from V and 0 bases from J, with 7 bases in between. CDR1 is MNHNS and CDR2 is SASEGT in the germline V gene. The CDR3 DNA reads as TGTGCCAGCAGTGCGGGGATCTCTGGGGCCAACGTCCTGACTTTC. This codes for CASSAGISGANVLTF.

V usage is TRBV15 and J usage is TRBJ2-3; D gene uncertain. Trimming stripped 4 bases from V and 4 bases from J, with 24 bases between. CDR3 length: 18 residues. Germline CDR1 LNHNV, CDR2 YYDKDF (reference sequence). The CDR3, as DNA: TGTGCCACCAGCACCCTTCGCGCCCAGTGGGCGGTAGCAGATACGCAGTATTTT. Protein sequence: CATSTLRAQWAVADTQYF. The full variable domain, completed using reference TRBV15 and TRBJ2-3, is DAMVIQNPRYQVTQFGKPVTLSCSQTLNHNVMYWYQQKSSQAPKLLFHYYDKDFNNEADTPDNFQSRRPNTSFCFLDIRSPGLGDTAMYLCATSTLRAQWAVADTQYFGPGTRLTVL.

J is TRBJ1-5 and V is TRBV18; D not resolved. CDR1 is KGHSH and CDR2 is LQKENI in the germline V gene. The CDR3 consists of 15 residues. Deletions cut 3 bases from V and 5 bases from J, with 14 bases between. CDR3 DNA sequence: TGTGCCAGCTCACCTACTTCGGGGAACGATCAGCCCCAGCATTTT. This sequence encodes CASSPTSGNDQPQHF.

V gene TRBV5-1 combines with J gene TRBJ2-1; D gene unclear. V dropped 4 bases and J dropped 2 bases, with 10 bases sitting between them. Per the germline V gene, CDR1 is SGHRS and CDR2 is YFSETQ. This CDR3 has 14 amino acids. As DNA, the CDR3 is TGCGCCAGCAGCATTCGCGGAGCCTACAATGAGCAGTTCTTC. Translating it yields CASSIRGAYNEQFF.

Concerning this clone: The germline gene is not matched at one end of the junction; a read error may be the cause. V and J are TRBV7-7 and TRBJ2-5; TRBD1 agrees at 11 bases. The CDR3 is 17 amino acids. Germline loops: CDR1 SSHAT, CDR2 FNYEAQ (reference sequence). DNA of the CDR3: TGTGCTAGCAGCTTAGGGGCCGGGACAGGGGGCCAAGAGACCCAGTACTTC. Its translation: CASSLGAGTGGQETQYF.

This clone was observed a few times. V is TRBV7-3 and J is TRBJ2-1; 9 bases agree with TRBD1. The CDR3 covers 15 residues. The V and J ends lost 3 bases and 8 bases, in that order; junction bases with no gene match: 8. Germline V gives CDR1 SGHTA, CDR2 FQGTGA. As DNA, the CDR3 is TGTGCCAGCAGCTTGCGACAGGGGGGCAGGGATGAGCAGTTCTTC. Its translation: CASSLRQGGRDEQFF.

The V gene is TRBV11-3, the J gene TRBJ1-1; possibly TRBD1 for D (6 bases). CDR1 is SGHNT, CDR2 YENEEA, per germline. V gave up 1 base and J gave up 2 bases, with 17 bases separating them. CDR3 length equals 17 residues. In DNA form, the CDR3 reads TGTGCCAGCAGCTTAGCGGGGGCAATTGGGAAAAACACTGAAGCTTTCTTT. This gives the protein CASSLAGAIGKNTEAFF. The whole variable domain, remainder taken from reference TRBV11-3 and TRBJ1-1, is EAGVVQSPRYKIIEKKQPVAFWCNPISGHNTLYWYLQNLGQGPELLIRYENEEAVDDSQLPKDRFSAERLKGVDSTLKIQPAELGDSAVYLCASSLAGAIGKNTEAFFGQGTRLTVV.

The chain is built from TRBV10-2 and TRBJ1-5; possible D gene TRBD1, 6 bases. The germline CDR1 and CDR2 sequences are WSHSY and SAAADI. The germline V and J ends were trimmed by 4 bases and 7 bases, with 14 bases remaining between them. CDR3 length: 14 residues. The DNA of the CDR3 is TGCGCCAGCAGTGGGGACGGGGGCGGGCAGCCCCAGCATTTT. This encodes CASSGDGGGQPQHF.

This chain connects TRBV5-1 to TRBJ2-7; TRBD1 matches 7 bases. The germline V gene encodes CDR1 SGHRS and CDR2 YFSETQ. V shed 7 bases, J shed 4 bases, and the junction held 8 bases outside the gene matches. The CDR3 loop spans 13 amino acids. The chain's CDR3 is CASGIARGYEQYF. The CDR3, as DNA: TGCGCCAGCGGTATCGCCAGGGGGTACGAGCAGTACTTC.

As to this clone: Other DNA sequences in the same sample also yield this CDR3. This rearrangement joins TRBV5-1 to TRBJ2-7; 9 nucleotides match TRBD2. The V gene end was trimmed by 0 bases and the J gene end by 4 bases; junction bases not matched to a gene: 2. In germline, CDR1 is SGHRS, CDR2 YFSETQ. This CDR3 is built from 14 residues. CDR3 DNA sequence: TGCGCCAGCAGCTTGGGCGGGAGGGCGTACGAGCAGTACTTC. Its protein is CASSLGGRAYEQYF. Full variable domain (rest looked up from reference TRBV5-1 and TRBJ2-7): KAGVTQTPRYLIKTRGQQVTLSCSPISGHRSVSWYQQTPGQGLQFLFEYFSETQRNKGNFPGRFSGRQFSNSRSEMNVSTLELGDSALYLCASSLGGRAYEQYFGPGTRLTVT.

The chain links TRBV5-1 to TRBJ2-5; 8 positions match TRBD1. The CDR3 spans 15 residues. Germline V gene sequence: CDR1 SGHRS, CDR2 YFSETQ. J lost 4 bases, V lost 5 bases, and 10 bases had no gene match. CDR3 loop: CASRGQGASGETQYF. DNA for the CDR3: TGCGCCAGCAGGGGGCAGGGGGCCTCGGGAGAGACCCAGTACTTC.

The rearrangement uses TRBV28 and TRBJ1-1, with unresolved D. Deletions cut 10 bases from V and 11 bases from J, with 17 bases between. The V gene's germline CDR1 is MDHEN and CDR2 SYDVKM. The CDR3 loop spans 11 amino acids. This CDR3 reads CATERGPPAFF. CDR3 coding DNA: TGTGCCACGGAGAGAGGGCCCCCCGCTTTCTTT.

This chain links TRBV28 with TRBJ1-2, with a weak D call TRBD1 (5 bases). This CDR3 region has 14 residues. Germline loops: CDR1 MDHEN, CDR2 SYDVKM. Trimming stripped 7 bases from V and 2 bases from J, with 14 bases between. The CDR3 region has the DNA TGTGCCAGCACGCGCGGGGGGGAGAACTATGGCTACACCTTC. Protein product: CASTRGGENYGYTF.

The CDR3 coding sequence is TGTGCCAGCAGTTACCTACAGGGAACTGGTGAGCAGTTCTTC. Amino acid sequence: CASSYLQGTGEQFF. This sequence joins TRBV6-6 and TRBJ2-1; the D gene is possibly TRBD1 (6 bases). The CDR3 spans 14 residues. Looked up from germline, CDR1 is MNHNY and CDR2 is SVGAGI (reference sequence). Trimming left V 2 bases short and J 9 bases short, with 14 bases between.

This sequence joins TRBV14 and TRBJ1-2, with D tentatively TRBD1 (6 bases). Trimming cost V 2 bases and J 8 bases, with 9 bases left between them. The CDR3 spans 12 residues. CDR1 is SGHDN, CDR2 FVKESK, per germline. The CDR3 DNA sequence: TGTGCCAGCAGCCAAAACAGGGCCGGCTACACCTTC. It codes for CASSQNRAGYTF.

This rearrangement joins TRBV5-1 to TRBJ1-1; TRBD1 aligns across 8 bases. V lost 0 bases to trimming and J lost 1 base; unmatched junction nucleotides: 2. Germline CDR1 SGHRS, CDR2 YFSETQ. The CDR3 totals 15 residues. In nucleotides, the CDR3 is TGCGCCAGCAGCTTGGGAGGGACAGGGAACACTGAAGCTTTCTTT. This gives the protein CASSLGGTGNTEAFF.